The clone carrying this TCR beta chain was recorded a few times. Its antigen is not identified. This sample also contains other DNA sequences that code for the same CDR3. The data belong to a study of beta chain features in type 1 diabetes. The wider study: When patients were set against healthy donors, age, gender and cell yields were similar.

There was one heparinised blood draw per donor, averaging approximately 120 mL. Each of the sorted populations had a purity greater than 98%. The trim removed 3 bases at V and 6 bases at J, leaving 5 bases unmatched. CDR1 and CDR2 from the germline V gene are MNHEY and SMNVEV (reference sequence). The CDR3 is 14 amino acids. Study-level results: A potential influence of HLA type upon TCRB rearrangement remained unresolved herein.

The whole isolated RNA underwent reverse transcription, so sequencing captured expressed TCRB transcripts. Profiling relied on immunoSEQ multiplex PCR, and the TCRdb table lists in-frame clones only, not all of them. Of about 290,000 clones listed, approximately 8.1% are singletons. The sequenced sample consisted of central memory CD4+ T cells from blood. The rearrangement joins TRBV27 to TRBJ2-3; 8 bases fit TRBD2. The origin of this receptor is a woman between 18 and 29 years old in good health. The CDR3 is CASSLLAGGDTQYF. CDR3 nucleotides: TGTGCCAGCAGTTTGCTAGCGGGTGGGGATACGCAGTATTTT.